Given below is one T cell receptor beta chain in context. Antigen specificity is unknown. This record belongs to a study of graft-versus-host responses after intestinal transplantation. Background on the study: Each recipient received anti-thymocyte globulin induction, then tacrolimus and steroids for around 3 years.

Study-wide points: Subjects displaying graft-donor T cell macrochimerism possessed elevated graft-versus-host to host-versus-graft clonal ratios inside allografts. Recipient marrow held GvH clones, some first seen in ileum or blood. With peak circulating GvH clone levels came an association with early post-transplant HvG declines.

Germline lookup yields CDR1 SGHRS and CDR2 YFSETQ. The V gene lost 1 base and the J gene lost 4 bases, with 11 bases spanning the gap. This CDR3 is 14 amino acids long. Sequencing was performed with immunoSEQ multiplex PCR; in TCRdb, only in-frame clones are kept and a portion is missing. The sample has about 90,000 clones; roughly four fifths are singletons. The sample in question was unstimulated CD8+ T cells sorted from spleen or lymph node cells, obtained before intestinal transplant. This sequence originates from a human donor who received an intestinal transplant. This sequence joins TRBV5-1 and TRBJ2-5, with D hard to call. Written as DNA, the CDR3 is TGCGCCAGCAGCTTGTTGGGGTTAGGAGAGACCCAGTACTTC. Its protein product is CASSLLGLGETQYF. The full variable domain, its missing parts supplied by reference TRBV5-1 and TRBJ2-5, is KAGVTQTPRYLIKTRGQQVTLSCSPISGHRSVSWYQQTPGQGLQFLFEYFSETQRNKGNFPGRFSGRQFSNSRSEMNVSTLELGDSALYLCASSLLGLGETQYFGPGTRLLVL.